These 2 T cell receptor beta chains originate from one sample sequenced in a study of T cells after yellow fever vaccination. Each CDR3 protein is one row after TCRdb ran MiXCR on the 5' RACE reads. Among approximately 240,000 distinct CDR3 sequences listed, 3.6% were seen once. The source was PBMCs, collected 15 days after the yellow fever booster vaccination. These receptors all stem from a man between 18 and 35 years old who received the YFV17D yellow fever vaccine.

The table lists this clonotype with many counts. The chain is built from TRBV9 and TRBJ2-2, with D possibly TRBD2 on 5 matching bases. This CDR3 contains 16 residues. The germline V gene has CDR1 SGDLS and CDR2 YYNGEE. The germline V and J ends were trimmed by 0 bases and 4 bases, with 13 bases remaining between them. The DNA for the CDR3 is TGTGCCAGCAGCGTAGTGCCGGGGTTGGGCACCGGGGAGCTGTTTTTT. Encoded protein: CASSVVPGLGTGELFF. Full variable domain (outside the CDR3, taken from reference TRBV9 and TRBJ2-2): DSGVTQTPKHLITATGQRVTLRCSPRSGDLSVYWYQQSLDQGLQFLIQYYNGEERAKGNILERFSAQQFPDLHSELNLSSLELGDSALYFCASSVVPGLGTGELFFGEGSRLTVL.

This clonotype was recorded at least ten times. The V and J genes are TRBV7-9 and TRBJ1-2; no reliable D call. The CDR3 runs to 14 residues. The germline V gene encodes CDR1 SEHNR and CDR2 FQNEAQ (reference sequence). V was cut by 4 bases and J by 8 bases, with 17 bases left in between. Here the CDR3 reads CASSSTGHVGGYTF. The DNA for the CDR3 is TGTGCCAGCAGCTCAACTGGCCACGTCGGAGGCTACACCTTC. The full variable domain, in which reference TRBV7-9 and TRBJ1-2 provide the parts outside the CDR3, is DTGVSQNPRHKITKRGQNVTFRCDPISEHNRLYWYRQTLGQGPEFLTYFQNEAQLEKSRLLSDRFSAERPKGSFSTLEIQRTEQGDSAMYLCASSSTGHVGGYTFGSGTRLTVV.